This T cell receptor beta chain appears in the sequencing data of a study of cytomegalovirus exposure and HLA in healthy donors. The primer mix had 60 Vbeta and 13 Jbeta primers. Data came from immunoSEQ multiplex PCR; TCRdb stores just in-frame clones and leaves some out. The sample holds over 150,000 clones, roughly 80% seen once. CDR3 size: 14 residues. The germline V gene encodes CDR1 LNHDA and CDR2 SQIVND (reference sequence). With V trimmed by 1 base and J by 2 bases, 0 bases remained unmatched. The TCR comes from a girl aged 5-17 years in good health and CMV-seropositive. V is TRBV19 and J is TRBJ2-7, with 9 bases matching TRBD1. Sequenced input: PBMCs. DNA of the CDR3: TGTGCCAGTAGTATAGGGACAGGGGCCTACGAGCAGTACTTC. Translation: CASSIGTGAYEQYF.